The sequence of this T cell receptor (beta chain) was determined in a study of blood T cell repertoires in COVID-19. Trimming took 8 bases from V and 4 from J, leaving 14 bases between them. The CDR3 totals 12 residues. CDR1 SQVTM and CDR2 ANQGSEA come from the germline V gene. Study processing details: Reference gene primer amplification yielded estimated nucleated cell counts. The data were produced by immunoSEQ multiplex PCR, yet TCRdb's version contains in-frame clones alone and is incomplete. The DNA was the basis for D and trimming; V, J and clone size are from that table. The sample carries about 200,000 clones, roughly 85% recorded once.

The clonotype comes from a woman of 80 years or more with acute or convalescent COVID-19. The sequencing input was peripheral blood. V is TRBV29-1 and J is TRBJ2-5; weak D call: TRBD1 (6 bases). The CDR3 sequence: CSSNRAGETQYF. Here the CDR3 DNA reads TGCAGCTCTAACAGGGCTGGAGAGACCCAGTACTTC.